Listed below are T cell receptor beta chains from one sample, sequenced in a study of post-analysis software for immune sequencing data. Each CDR3 protein is one row after TCRdb ran MiXCR on the PCR reads. The table includes about 770,000 distinct CDR3 sequences, around 45% detected once. The sequenced sample consisted of blood. The receptors were gathered from a girl aged 5-17 years with multiple sclerosis. The CDR3 runs from the conserved cysteine through the conserved F or W. A D gene is named only where the DNA matches it firmly. A clone size is listed for some rows: how often the clone was seen (once, few, many), or a class if it is expanded.

>TRBJ2-2|.|TRBV19|.
TGTGCCAGTAGTATAGGAGGGGGAAACACCGGGGAGCTGTTTTTT
CASSIGGGNTGELFF
>TRBJ2-5|.|TRBV12-3/TRBV12-4|TRBD2
TGTGCCAGCAGTCCGCAACCTCCGGGACTAGCGGACATCTCAAGTGGGGAGACCCAGTACTTC
CASSPQPPGLADISSGETQYF
>TRBJ2-4|.|TRBV7-9|.
TGTGCCAGCAGCTTAGTAGGGGTTGGAAACATTCAGTACTTC
CASSLVGVGNIQYF
>TRBJ2-3|.|TRBV20-1|.
TGCAGTGCTAGAGCACGTGTTATTAGTGCAGATACGCAGTATTTT
CSARARVISADTQYF
>TRBJ2-3|.|TRBV20-1|.
TGCAGTGCAGGGGGAGCGGGAGATACGCAGTATTTT
CSAGGAGDTQYF
>TRBJ1-4|.|TRBV15|.
TGTGCCACCAGCAGAGATCTGGGAGATGAAAAACTGTTTTTT
CATSRDLGDEKLFF
>TRBJ2-7|.|TRBV12-3/TRBV12-4|TRBD1
TGTGCCAGCAGTGTCAGGATCGCGGACAGGGCTTACGAGCAGTACTTC
CASSVRIADRAYEQYF
>TRBJ2-6|once|TRBV30|TRBD1
TGTGCCTGGAGTGGCCCCAACCTCATCCCGGGACAGGGTTCTGGGGCCAACGTCCTGACTTTC
CAWSGPNLIPGQGSGANVLTF
>TRBJ1-6|few|TRBV7-9|TRBD1
TGTGCCAGCAGCTTAAGGGGGCCGGATAATTCACCCCTCCACTTT
CASSLRGPDNSPLHF
>TRBJ2-3|.|TRBV28|.
TGTGCCAGCAGTTCACGGCTAGCTTACAGCACAGATACGCAGTATTTT
CASSSRLAYSTDTQYF
>TRBJ2-5|few|TRBV15|.
TGTGCCACCAGCAGAGGAGCTCTCCAGCCACCCCAGTACTTC
CATSRGALQPPQYF
>TRBJ1-1|few|TRBV7-9|.
TGTGCCAGCGACCCAGAGATGCGGGAACGCGCTGAAGCTTTCTTT
CASDPEMRERAEAFF
>TRBJ2-3|many|TRBV7-8|TRBD1
TGTGCCAGCAGCCCCCGGGACAGGGGGCTCGGGGATACGCAGTATTTT
CASSPRDRGLGDTQYF
>TRBJ1-2|.|TRBV6-5|.
TGTGCCAGCAGTTACGTAAGGGGAGGCTATGGCTACACCTTC
CASSYVRGGYGYTF
>TRBJ1-2|.|TRBV2|.
TGTGCCAGCCTCCGGACAGAAAACTATGGCTACACCTTC
CASLRTENYGYTF
>TRBJ2-7|.|TRBV29-1|.
TGCAGCGTTGAAGATCGCGGGGCCGAGCAGTACTTC
CSVEDRGAEQYF
>TRBJ2-5|once|TRBV21-1|.
TGTGCCAGCAGCGCATCTAGCGGGAGGGCAGAGACCCAGTACTTC
CASSASSGRAETQYF
>TRBJ1-2|.|TRBV9|TRBD1
TGTGCCAGCAGCCCGGGGGACAGGAACTATGGCTACACCTTC
CASSPGDRNYGYTF
>TRBJ2-1|few|TRBV7-2|.
TGTGCCAGCAGCTTAGAATTCGCTCGGGATGAGCAGTTCTTC
CASSLEFARDEQFF
>TRBJ2-7|few|TRBV25-1|TRBD1
TGTGCCAGCAGAAACAGGGGCCCAAGCTACGAGCAGTACTTC
CASRNRGPSYEQYF
>TRBJ2-1|.|TRBV5-1|TRBD2
TGCGCCAGCAGCTTGACTCCGGGACGAGCGGGAGTCTACAATGAGCAGTTCTTC
CASSLTPGRAGVYNEQFF
>TRBJ1-1|few|TRBV5-1|TRBD1
TGCGCCAGCAGCTTATGGACAGGGAGCTCTGAAGCTTTCTTT
CASSLWTGSSEAFF
>TRBJ1-1|.|TRBV24-1|.
TGTGCCACTTTTCGAAGGAGGGTACGCACTGAAGCTTTCTTT
CATFRRRVRTEAFF
>TRBJ1-2|.|TRBV5-1|.
TGCGCCAGCAGCTTGGCCGGCAGGGCTGACGGCTACACCTTC
CASSLAGRADGYTF
>TRBJ2-7|few|TRBV6-5|TRBD1
TGTGCCAGCAGTCCAGACAGGGGCCAAACCTACGAGCAGTACTTC
CASSPDRGQTYEQYF
>TRBJ1-2|.|TRBV6-5|.
TGTGCCAGCAGGACAGCAGGGGTCTATGGCTACACCTTC
CASRTAGVYGYTF
>TRBJ2-7|few|TRBV28|.
TGTGCCAGCACCCGTGGATCCAGGGTACCCCAGTACTTC
CASTRGSRVPQYF